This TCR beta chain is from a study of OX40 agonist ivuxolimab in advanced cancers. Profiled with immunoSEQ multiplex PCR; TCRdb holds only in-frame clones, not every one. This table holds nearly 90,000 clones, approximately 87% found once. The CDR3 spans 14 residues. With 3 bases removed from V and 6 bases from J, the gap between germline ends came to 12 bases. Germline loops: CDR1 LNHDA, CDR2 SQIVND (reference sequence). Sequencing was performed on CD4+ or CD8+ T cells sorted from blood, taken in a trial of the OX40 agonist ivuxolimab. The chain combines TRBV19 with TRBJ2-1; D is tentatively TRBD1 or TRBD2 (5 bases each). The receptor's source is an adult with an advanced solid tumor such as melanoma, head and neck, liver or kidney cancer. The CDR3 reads CASSMGEMGNEQFF. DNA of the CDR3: TGTGCCAGTAGTATGGGGGAGATGGGCAATGAGCAGTTCTTC.